Listed below are T cell receptor beta chains from one sample, sequenced in a study of T cells in Graves' hyperthyroidism and ophthalmopathy. TCRdb fed the multiplex PCR reads into MiXCR, producing one record per CDR3 protein. The top ten clones hold less than 9% of a sample with approximately 700,000 distinct CDR3 sequences, approximately 42% of them seen once. Specimen: peripheral blood or thyroid tissue (not recorded which). These receptors all come from an adult man with Graves' disease, either hyperthyroidism or ophthalmopathy (not recorded which). Each CDR3 is given with its conserved first and last residue. The D gene is left open where the match is weak. Size values are once, few and many counts, or a class for expanded clones, and some rows have none.

CDR3 protein: CASTLGGETQYF
CDR3 DNA: TGTGCCAGCACCTTAGGGGGGGAGACCCAGTACTTC
clone size: many
V gene: TRBV7-6
J gene: TRBJ2-5
D gene: NA

CDR3 protein: CAISEGHEQYF
CDR3 DNA: TGTGCCATCAGTGAGGGACACGAGCAGTACTTC
clone size: NA
V gene: TRBV10-3
J gene: TRBJ2-7
D gene: NA

CDR3 protein: CSAAGVLDTEAFF
CDR3 DNA: TGCAGCGCCGCGGGGGTATTAGACACTGAAGCTTTCTTT
clone size: many
V gene: TRBV29-1
J gene: TRBJ1-1
D gene: NA

CDR3 protein: CASSQDPAGKGQPQHF
CDR3 DNA: TGTGCCAGCAGCCAAGATCCGGCAGGGAAGGGACAGCCCCAGCATTTT
clone size: NA
V gene: TRBV10-2
J gene: TRBJ1-5
D gene: NA

CDR3 protein: CASSEKGTGVF
CDR3 DNA: TGTGCCAGCAGTGAAAAAGGGACAGGGGTTTTT
clone size: many
V gene: TRBV6-6
J gene: TRBJ1-4
D gene: TRBD1

CDR3 protein: CAISAPQGWGTEAFF
CDR3 DNA: TGTGCCATCAGTGCCCCTCAGGGATGGGGGACTGAAGCTTTCTTT
clone size: NA
V gene: TRBV10-3
J gene: TRBJ1-1
D gene: NA

CDR3 protein: CSAGALAGETQYF
CDR3 DNA: TGCAGTGCTGGGGCTCTAGCGGGAGAGACCCAGTACTTC
clone size: NA
V gene: TRBV20-1
J gene: TRBJ2-5
D gene: TRBD2

CDR3 protein: CASSQVGAPRPKDYGYTF
CDR3 DNA: TGCGCCAGCAGCCAAGTCGGGGCCCCGCGGCCAAAGGACTATGGCTACACCTTC
clone size: NA
V gene: TRBV4-1
J gene: TRBJ1-2
D gene: NA

CDR3 protein: CASSPDTGSSYEQYF
CDR3 DNA: TGTGCCAGTAGTCCGGACACGGGATCTTCCTACGAGCAGTACTTC
clone size: NA
V gene: TRBV19
J gene: TRBJ2-7
D gene: NA

CDR3 protein: CASSLFPTANTGELFF
CDR3 DNA: TGCGCCAGCAGCTTGTTTCCGACAGCCAACACCGGGGAGCTGTTTTTT
clone size: NA
V gene: TRBV5-1
J gene: TRBJ2-2
D gene: NA

CDR3 protein: CATSSGVRYEKLFF
CDR3 DNA: TGTGCCACCAGCAGTGGGGTTCGTTATGAAAAACTGTTTTTT
clone size: many
V gene: TRBV15
J gene: TRBJ1-4
D gene: NA

CDR3 protein: CASSLSRTDNTEAFF
CDR3 DNA: TGTGCCAGCAGCCTCTCCCGGACAGATAACACTGAAGCTTTCTTT
clone size: few
V gene: TRBV7-2
J gene: TRBJ1-1
D gene: NA

CDR3 protein: CATAQGTSSNQPQHF
CDR3 DNA: TGTGCCACGGCTCAGGGGACTAGTAGCAATCAGCCCCAGCATTTT
clone size: many
V gene: TRBV15
J gene: TRBJ1-5
D gene: NA

CDR3 protein: CASSLGVSFTDTQYF
CDR3 DNA: TGTGCCAGCAGCTTAGGAGTCAGTTTCACAGATACGCAGTATTTT
clone size: few
V gene: TRBV7-6
J gene: TRBJ2-3
D gene: NA

CDR3 protein: CSARDGEMPQHF
CDR3 DNA: TGCAGTGCTAGAGACGGGGAGATGCCCCAGCATTTT
clone size: many
V gene: TRBV20-1
J gene: TRBJ1-5
D gene: NA

CDR3 protein: CASSQDWTGDYGYTF
CDR3 DNA: TGTGCCAGCAGCCAAGACTGGACAGGGGACTATGGCTACACCTTC
clone size: NA
V gene: TRBV7-2
J gene: TRBJ1-2
D gene: TRBD1

CDR3 protein: CASSWGPRGNQETQYF
CDR3 DNA: TGTGCCAGCAGCTGGGGGCCCAGGGGTAACCAAGAGACCCAGTACTTC
clone size: few
V gene: TRBV7-2
J gene: TRBJ2-5
D gene: NA

CDR3 protein: CASSFWFGESSPLHF
CDR3 DNA: TGTGCCAGCAGTTTTTGGTTTGGGGAGTCCTCACCCCTCCACTTT
clone size: NA
V gene: TRBV12-3/TRBV12-4
J gene: TRBJ1-6
D gene: NA

CDR3 protein: CASGQGYQPQHF
CDR3 DNA: TGTGCCAGCGGACAGGGTTATCAGCCCCAGCATTTT
clone size: NA
V gene: TRBV2
J gene: TRBJ1-5
D gene: TRBD1

CDR3 protein: CASSLGPADTQYF
CDR3 DNA: TGTGCCAGCAGCTTAGGACCGGCAGATACGCAGTATTTT
clone size: few
V gene: TRBV7-6
J gene: TRBJ2-3
D gene: NA

CDR3 protein: CASRSGRATNEKLFF
CDR3 DNA: TGTGCCAGTAGAAGCGGGCGTGCAACTAATGAAAAACTGTTTTTT
clone size: NA
V gene: TRBV19
J gene: TRBJ1-4
D gene: NA

CDR3 protein: CSARDRLGGLNYGYTF
CDR3 DNA: TGCAGTGCTAGAGATCGGTTAGGCGGCCTTAACTATGGCTACACCTTC
clone size: NA
V gene: TRBV20-1
J gene: TRBJ1-2
D gene: NA

CDR3 protein: CASSPRTSVYEQYF
CDR3 DNA: TGTGCCAGCTCACCAAGGACTAGTGTCTACGAGCAGTACTTC
clone size: NA
V gene: TRBV12-3/TRBV12-4
J gene: TRBJ2-7
D gene: TRBD2

CDR3 protein: CSVEKGANTEAFF
CDR3 DNA: TGCAGCGTTGAAAAGGGGGCGAACACTGAAGCTTTCTTT
clone size: many
V gene: TRBV29-1
J gene: TRBJ1-1
D gene: TRBD1

CDR3 protein: CSVEDTVGRQETQYF
CDR3 DNA: TGCAGCGTTGAAGATACAGTCGGCCGCCAAGAGACCCAGTACTTC
clone size: NA
V gene: TRBV29-1
J gene: TRBJ2-5
D gene: NA

CDR3 protein: CSAIPQEQYF
CDR3 DNA: TGCAGTGCTATTCCTCAGGAGCAGTACTTC
clone size: NA
V gene: TRBV20-1
J gene: TRBJ2-7
D gene: NA

CDR3 protein: CATSLAGNQPQHF
CDR3 DNA: TGTGCCACCAGTTTAGCGGGCAATCAGCCCCAGCATTTT
clone size: NA
V gene: TRBV24-1
J gene: TRBJ1-5
D gene: NA

CDR3 protein: CASSMDNGYNSPLHF
CDR3 DNA: TGTGCCAGTAGTATGGACAATGGGTATAATTCACCCCTCCACTTT
clone size: NA
V gene: TRBV19
J gene: TRBJ1-6
D gene: NA

CDR3 protein: CASSRDVLSTYEQYF
CDR3 DNA: TGCGCCAGCAGCCGGGACGTCCTTTCCACCTACGAGCAGTACTTC
clone size: NA
V gene: TRBV5-1
J gene: TRBJ2-7
D gene: NA

CDR3 protein: CASSPGTGVRETQYF
CDR3 DNA: TGTGCCAGCAGCCCTGGGACAGGGGTCCGAGAGACCCAGTACTTC
clone size: many
V gene: TRBV14
J gene: TRBJ2-5
D gene: TRBD1

CDR3 protein: CASSADRGTNEKLFF
CDR3 DNA: TGTGCCAGCAGCGCGGACAGGGGAACTAATGAAAAACTGTTTTTT
clone size: many
V gene: TRBV7-9
J gene: TRBJ1-4
D gene: TRBD1

CDR3 protein: CASSSGGQYYEQYF
CDR3 DNA: TGCGCCAGCAGCTCCGGGGGACAGTACTACGAGCAGTACTTC
clone size: few
V gene: TRBV5-1
J gene: TRBJ2-7
D gene: NA

CDR3 protein: CSVRASGKYQETQYF
CDR3 DNA: TGCAGCGTTCGGGCTAGCGGGAAGTACCAAGAGACCCAGTACTTC
clone size: many
V gene: TRBV29-1
J gene: TRBJ2-5
D gene: TRBD2

CDR3 protein: CASSPLDRVGFQPQHF
CDR3 DNA: TGTGCCAGTAGTCCCCTGGACAGGGTGGGCTTTCAGCCCCAGCATTTT
clone size: many
V gene: TRBV19
J gene: TRBJ1-5
D gene: TRBD1

CDR3 protein: CATSDGPSPLHF
CDR3 DNA: TGTGCCACCAGTGACGGACCTTCACCCCTCCACTTT
clone size: many
V gene: TRBV24-1
J gene: TRBJ1-6
D gene: NA

CDR3 protein: CASSQDPSGRRYEQYF
CDR3 DNA: TGTGCCAGCAGCCAAGATCCTAGCGGGAGAAGGTACGAGCAGTACTTC
clone size: few
V gene: TRBV9
J gene: TRBJ2-7
D gene: TRBD2

CDR3 protein: CSVEPAGTSTEQYF
CDR3 DNA: TGCAGCGTTGAACCCGCCGGAACCTCTACGGAGCAGTACTTC
clone size: NA
V gene: TRBV29-1
J gene: TRBJ2-7
D gene: NA

CDR3 protein: CASSSGVAQETQYF
CDR3 DNA: TGTGCCAGCAGCTCGGGGGTCGCCCAAGAGACCCAGTACTTC
clone size: many
V gene: TRBV7-9
J gene: TRBJ2-5
D gene: NA

CDR3 protein: CASSSSSGEGGYTF
CDR3 DNA: TGTGCCAGCAGTTCATCCTCAGGGGAAGGTGGCTACACCTTC
clone size: NA
V gene: TRBV12-3/TRBV12-4
J gene: TRBJ1-2
D gene: NA

CDR3 protein: CSVADRGDSGNTIYF
CDR3 DNA: TGCAGCGTTGCGGACAGGGGTGACTCTGGAAACACCATATATTTT
clone size: NA
V gene: TRBV29-1
J gene: TRBJ1-3
D gene: TRBD1

CDR3 protein: CSASSGQPFDQSQHF
CDR3 DNA: TGCAGTGCTAGTAGCGGACAGCCGTTCGATCAATCCCAGCATTTT
clone size: many
V gene: TRBV20-1
J gene: TRBJ1-5
D gene: NA

CDR3 protein: CASQPGQGVQETQYF
CDR3 DNA: TGCGCCAGCCAACCGGGACAGGGGGTTCAAGAGACCCAGTACTTC
clone size: NA
V gene: TRBV10-2
J gene: TRBJ2-5
D gene: TRBD1

CDR3 protein: CATSGAGLNTEAF
CDR3 DNA: TGTGCCACCAGTGGGGCAGGCCTGAACACTGAAGCTTTC
clone size: NA
V gene: TRBV24-1
J gene: TRBJ2-6
D gene: NA

CDR3 protein: CASSGDRAFEKLFF
CDR3 DNA: TGTGCCAGCAGTGGGGACAGGGCCTTTGAAAAACTGTTTTTT
clone size: NA
V gene: TRBV7-9
J gene: TRBJ1-4
D gene: TRBD1

CDR3 protein: CASSLIQGGTQYF
CDR3 DNA: TGTGCCAGCAGCTTAATTCAAGGGGGGACCCAGTACTTC
clone size: many
V gene: TRBV7-8
J gene: TRBJ2-5
D gene: NA

CDR3 protein: CASSQGRQVNEKLFF
CDR3 DNA: TGCGCCAGCAGCCAAGGAAGACAGGTTAATGAAAAACTGTTTTTT
clone size: NA
V gene: TRBV7-3
J gene: TRBJ1-4
D gene: NA

CDR3 protein: CSATSGVSYEQYF
CDR3 DNA: TGCAGTGCTACTAGCGGGGTATCCTACGAGCAGTACTTC
clone size: once
V gene: TRBV20-1
J gene: TRBJ2-7
D gene: TRBD2